The 13 T cell receptor beta chains below all came from one sample that was sequenced in a study of OX40 agonist ivuxolimab in advanced cancers. Some clones are missing from TCRdb's copy, which holds only in-frame ones; the method was immunoSEQ multiplex PCR. The sample includes fewer than 95,000 clones, around 80% of them seen just once. Sequenced material: CD4+ or CD8+ T cells sorted from blood, taken in a trial of the OX40 agonist ivuxolimab. These receptors all come from an adult with an advanced solid tumor such as melanoma, head and neck, liver or kidney cancer.

The chain joins TRBV19 to TRBJ1-2; D not certain. Germline V gives CDR1 LNHDA, CDR2 SQIVND (reference sequence). Trimming removed 5 bases at V and 4 bases at J, with 17 bases between. This CDR3 has 15 residues. Here the CDR3 reads CASSFPDPLVYGYTF. The DNA of the CDR3 is TGTGCCAGTAGTTTTCCGGACCCTCTGGTCTATGGCTACACCTTC.

The rearrangement links TRBV9 to TRBJ2-2, with TRBD2 as a possible D gene (6 bases). The CDR3 contains 16 residues. V was cut by 3 bases and J by 4 bases, with 16 bases left in between. CDR1 and CDR2 from the germline V gene are SGDLS and YYNGEE. In DNA form, the CDR3 reads TGTGCCAGCAGCGCCGGGGGACGCCGGTTCACCGGGGAGCTGTTTTTT. It yields the protein CASSAGGRRFTGELFF.

CDR3 residues: CASSLPGGALSLTGELFF. CDR3 bases: TGTGCCAGCAGCTTACCAGGGGGCGCATTGAGTTTAACCGGGGAGCTGTTTTTT. This chain joins TRBV7-9 and TRBJ2-2, with 8 bases matching TRBD1. The CDR3 contains 18 residues. Trimming cost V 2 bases and J 5 bases; bases outside gene matches: 13. Germline CDR1 SEHNR, CDR2 FQNEAQ (reference sequence).

The chain is built from TRBV14 and TRBJ2-7; 7 positions agree with TRBD1. CDR1 and CDR2 (germline): SGHDN, FVKESK. The V segment lost 7 bases and the J segment 3 bases; nucleotides outside the gene matches: 9. This CDR3 spans 14 amino acids. The CDR3 sequence: CASMPPGQSYEQYF. The CDR3 bases are TGTGCCAGCATGCCACCGGGACAGAGCTACGAGCAGTACTTC.

The V gene is TRBV2, the J gene TRBJ1-3; 7 bases agree with TRBD1. From germline, CDR1 is SNHLY and CDR2 FYNNEI. The CDR3 length is 16 residues. Trimming at V came to 3 bases and at J to 2 bases, leaving 7 bases not matched to a gene. The CDR3 sequence is CASSDSQGSTGNTIYF. CDR3 DNA: TGTGCCAGCAGTGACTCACAGGGGTCAACTGGAAACACCATATATTTT.

This clone was picked up a small number of times. The V gene is TRBV11-2, the J gene TRBJ2-7; maybe TRBD2 (5 bases). The CDR3 totals 12 residues. Germline lookup yields CDR1 SGHAT and CDR2 FQNNGV. Trimming removed 8 bases from V and 0 bases from J, with 8 bases in between. CDR3 DNA: TGTGCCAGCGGACGGGACTCCTACGAGCAGTACGTC. This codes for CASGRDSYEQYV.

The genes are TRBV5-4 and TRBJ2-5, with 9 bases matching TRBD1. V lost 2 bases and J lost 5; bases outside the gene matches: 19. Per germline, CDR1 SGHNT and CDR2 YYREEE (reference sequence). The CDR3 runs to 19 residues. CDR3 DNA sequence: TGTGCCAGCAGCTTACGGATGGGGACAGGGTCAATCCTCGGTGAGACCCAGTACTTC. Amino acid sequence: CASSLRMGTGSILGETQYF.

The CDR3 sequence: CSVEVTPGTGVYGYTF. In DNA, the CDR3 is TGCAGCGTTGAAGTCACCCCCGGGACAGGGGTCTATGGCTACACCTTC. The gene calls are TRBV29-1 and TRBJ1-2; 10 bases agree with TRBD1. The CDR3 runs 16 residues. The germline V gene encodes CDR1 SQVTM and CDR2 ANQGSEA. The V segment lost 1 base and the J segment 4 bases; nucleotides outside the gene matches: 9.

The rearrangement links TRBV5-6 to TRBJ2-5; D might be TRBD1 or TRBD2, each matching 5 bases. The CDR3 runs to 14 residues. The V gene's germline CDR1 is SGHDT and CDR2 YYEEEE. Trimming stripped 4 bases from V and 5 bases from J, with 15 bases between. As DNA, the CDR3 is TGTGCCAGCAGCCTCGGGACCCCTGGGGAGACCCAGTACTTC. Translated, it gives CASSLGTPGETQYF. Complete variable domain (other parts from reference TRBV5-6 and TRBJ2-5): DAGVTQSPTHLIKTRGQQVTLRCSPKSGHDTVSWYQQALGQGPQFIFQYYEEEERQRGNFPDRFSGHQFPNYSSELNVNALLLGDSALYLCASSLGTPGETQYFGPGTRLLVL.

The chain employs TRBV5-8 and TRBJ1-5, with unresolved D. In germline, CDR1 is SGHTS, CDR2 YDEGEE. V lost 6 bases to trimming and J lost 6 bases, with 7 bases between them. There are 11 residues in the CDR3. The CDR3 here is CASIAGQPQHF. The CDR3 DNA follows: TGTGCCAGCATAGCGGGTCAGCCCCAGCATTTT.

The chain joins TRBV6-5 to TRBJ1-2; 10 positions match TRBD1. The CDR3 totals 14 residues. The V gene end was trimmed by 8 bases and the J gene end by 8 bases; junction bases not matched to a gene: 11. CDR1 MNHEY and CDR2 SVGAGI come from the germline V gene. The DNA for the CDR3 is TGTGCCAGCTCCTCCCCGGGACAGGGGCGAGGCTACACCTTC. It encodes CASSSPGQGRGYTF.

V gene TRBV2 combines with J gene TRBJ2-1; 7 nucleotides match TRBD2. V was clipped by 4 bases and J by 8 bases; unmatched bases: 14. Per the germline V gene, CDR1 is SNHLY and CDR2 is FYNNEI. The CDR3 runs 16 residues. The CDR3 bases are TGTGCCAGCAGTGGGTGGCGGGGAGGGCTGGAATATGAGCAGTTCTTC. Translating gives CASSGWRGGLEYEQFF.

This sequence joins TRBV27 and TRBJ2-1, with 11 positions matching TRBD2. Trimming cost V 5 bases and J 4 bases; bases outside gene matches: 1. Germline CDR1 and CDR2: MNHEY and SMNVEV (reference sequence). There are 14 residues in the CDR3. The CDR3 DNA is TGTGCCAGCAGTGGACTAGCGGGTTACAATGAGCAGTTCTTC. It is translated as CASSGLAGYNEQFF.